Shown below are 20 T cell receptor beta chains from a single sample sequenced in a study of control samples from healthy donors and cancer patients. TCRdb keeps only in-frame clones here, not all; method: immunoSEQ multiplex PCR. The sample lists 150,000 or so clones; 80% to 95% were seen once. The sample taken for sequencing was blood. The receptors were gathered from a man between 18 and 29 years old in good health.

CDR3 bases: TGTGCCAGCGGACAGGGATCAATTAACACCATATATTTT. This sequence encodes CASGQGSINTIYF. This chain links TRBV25-1 with TRBJ1-3, with 8 nucleotides matching TRBD1. Germline loops: CDR1 MGHDK, CDR2 SYGVNS. The junction had 7 bases not matched to a gene; V was cut back by 8 bases and J by 7 bases. This CDR3 is 13 amino acids long.

This chain joins TRBV11-3 and TRBJ1-1; D is perhaps TRBD1 (6 bases). V was clipped by 2 bases and J by 1 base, with 8 bases between them. The germline V gene has CDR1 SGHNT and CDR2 YENEEA. This CDR3 comprises 14 residues. CDR3 protein: CASSLRGGNTEAFF. The CDR3 bases are TGTGCCAGCAGCTTAAGGGGGGGGAACACTGAAGCTTTCTTT. Based on the CDR3 plus reference TRBV11-3 and TRBJ1-1, the full variable domain is EAGVVQSPRYKIIEKKQPVAFWCNPISGHNTLYWYLQNLGQGPELLIRYENEEAVDDSQLPKDRFSAERLKGVDSTLKIQPAELGDSAVYLCASSLRGGNTEAFFGQGTRLTVV.

The chain joins TRBV7-9 to TRBJ2-7; D tentatively fits TRBD1 or TRBD2 (5 bases each). The germline V gene has CDR1 SEHNR and CDR2 FQNEAQ (reference sequence). The CDR3 sequence is 15 residues long. Trimming shortened V by 3 bases and J by 3 bases, and 15 bases separated the two germline ends. CDR3 loop: CASSLDWTDSYEQYF. In DNA form, the CDR3 reads TGTGCCAGCAGCTTGGATTGGACTGACAGCTACGAGCAGTACTTC.

The gene calls are TRBV10-3 and TRBJ1-1; the D gene is possibly TRBD1 (6 bases). V lost 2 bases and J 2 bases, leaving 12 bases between the germline ends. This CDR3 is 15 amino acids long. Germline CDR1 and CDR2: ENHRY and SYGVKD. The CDR3 region has the DNA TGTGCCATCAGTGAGACAGACAGGATTAACACTGAAGCTTTCTTT. Protein: CAISETDRINTEAFF.

The chain is built from TRBV28 and TRBJ1-2; weak D call: TRBD1 (5 bases). Between the trimmed V and J ends, which lost 6 bases and 6 bases, there was a span of 11 bases. Per the germline V gene, CDR1 is MDHEN and CDR2 is SYDVKM. The CDR3 sequence is 12 residues long. The CDR3 DNA reads as TGTGCCAGCAGACCAGGGATACATGGCTACACCTTC. Translating gives CASRPGIHGYTF.

The chain couples TRBV10-1 to TRBJ1-5, with D unresolved. CDR1 and CDR2 (germline): WNHNN, SYGVQD (reference sequence). The CDR3 is 12 amino acids. V gave up 8 bases and J gave up 6 bases, with 11 bases separating them. The CDR3 sequence is CASLRVIQPQHF. Written as DNA, the CDR3 is TGCGCCAGCTTGAGGGTTATTCAGCCCCAGCATTTT.

CDR3 nucleotides: TGCAGCGTTTCCGGGAGTAGGGGAGAGACCCAGTACTTC. This gives the protein CSVSGSRGETQYF. The J gene is TRBJ2-5, the V gene TRBV29-1; the D gene is possibly TRBD2 (6 bases). Germline V CDR1 and CDR2: SQVTM, ANQGSEA. The CDR3 length is 13 residues. Trimming left V 5 bases short and J 4 bases short, with 14 bases between.

V gene TRBV6-5 combines with J gene TRBJ2-1; D not certain. Germline V gives CDR1 MNHEY, CDR2 SVGAGI. The ends were cut back, 6 bases at V and 2 bases at J, with 8 bases in the middle. The CDR3 extends over 13 amino acids. This CDR3 is CASRRLTYNEQFF. CDR3 bases: TGTGCCAGCAGGCGTCTTACCTACAATGAGCAGTTCTTC.

This chain links TRBV15 with TRBJ2-1; TRBD1 is a possible D gene (5 bases). This CDR3 is 13 amino acids long. CDR1 and CDR2 (germline): LNHNV, YYDKDF (reference sequence). V shed 3 bases and J shed 7 bases, with 10 bases lying between them. For the CDR3, the DNA is TGTGCCACCAGCAGTCCGACAGCTAATGAGCAGTTCTTC. Its translation: CATSSPTANEQFF. Full variable domain (remainder filled in from reference TRBV15 and TRBJ2-1): DAMVIQNPRYQVTQFGKPVTLSCSQTLNHNVMYWYQQKSSQAPKLLFHYYDKDFNNEADTPDNFQSRRPNTSFCFLDIRSPGLGDTAMYLCATSSPTANEQFFGPGTRLTVL.

This sequence joins TRBV7-9 and TRBJ2-3; D call uncertain. The CDR3 is 16 residues long. Germline lookup yields CDR1 SEHNR and CDR2 FQNEAQ (reference sequence). With 1 base removed from V and 4 bases from J, the gap between germline ends came to 15 bases. Here the CDR3 DNA reads TGTGCCAGCAGCTTAGTACTACTTAAAGGTCCAGATACGCAGTATTTT. Protein: CASSLVLLKGPDTQYF.

CDR3 DNA: TGTGCCAGCAGTCATGGAAGAGAAAAACTGTTTTTT. This translates into CASSHGREKLFF. The chain carries TRBV25-1 and TRBJ1-4; D remains unclear. Trimming cost V 5 bases and J 8 bases, with 9 bases left between them. The germline V gene encodes CDR1 MGHDK and CDR2 SYGVNS. The CDR3 extends over 12 amino acids.

The chain has TRBV24-1 and TRBJ2-1, with 9 nucleotides matching TRBD1. Trimming removed 10 bases from V and 5 bases from J; junction bases left unmatched: 14. Germline CDR1 KGHDR, CDR2 SFDVKD. This CDR3 has 16 residues. The chain's CDR3 is CATSRGGDREHNEQFF. CDR3 bases: TGTGCCACGTCACGGGGAGGGGACAGGGAACACAATGAGCAGTTCTTC.

The V and J genes are TRBV5-1 and TRBJ2-7; D may correspond to TRBD1 or TRBD2 (5 bases each). From germline, CDR1 is SGHRS and CDR2 YFSETQ. Trimming took 5 bases from V and 3 from J, leaving 15 bases between them. The CDR3 sequence is 14 residues long. CDR3: CASSFQGAHYEQYF. For the CDR3, the DNA is TGCGCCAGCAGTTTTCAGGGAGCCCACTACGAGCAGTACTTC.

Remarks on this clone: At one of its ends the junction is not consistent with the germline gene, which may arise from a read error. The same CDR3 is also encoded by other DNA sequences in this sample. The chain employs TRBV25-1 and TRBJ1-2; D might be TRBD1 (5 bases). The V gene's germline CDR1 is MGHDK and CDR2 SYGVNS. The CDR3 runs 13 residues. The CDR3 spells CASRFGRGYGYTF. The DNA of the CDR3 is TGTGCCAGCAGATTTGGGAGGGGTTATGGCTATACCTTC.

V and J are TRBV29-1 and TRBJ1-1, with D hard to call. V was pared by 2 bases and J by 4 bases, with 8 bases between. CDR1 SQVTM and CDR2 ANQGSEA come from the germline V gene. This CDR3 spans 12 amino acids. DNA for the CDR3: TGCAGCGTTGAATCCCCGAGCACTGAAGCTTTCTTT. It is translated as CSVESPSTEAFF. Supplemented by reference TRBV29-1 and TRBJ1-1, the full variable domain reads SAVISQKPSRDICQRGTSLTIQCQVDSQVTMMFWYRQQPGQSLTLIATANQGSEATYESGFVIDKFPISRPNLTFSTLTVSNMSPEDSSIYLCSVESPSTEAFFGQGTRLTVV.

This chain links TRBV6-2 or TRBV6-3 with TRBJ2-7; D possibly corresponds to TRBD2 (6 bases). CDR1 is MNHEY and CDR2 is SVGEGT in the germline V gene. V dropped 0 bases and J dropped 5 bases, with 20 bases sitting between them. The CDR3 loop spans 17 amino acids. The CDR3 DNA sequence: TGTGCCAGCAGTTACTCTGGAGGGACTCCGAGATTTAACGAGCAGTACTTC. This sequence encodes CASSYSGGTPRFNEQYF.

The chain recombines TRBV24-1 with TRBJ2-1, with D tentatively TRBD1 (5 bases). V lost 1 base to trimming and J lost 3 bases, with 18 bases between them. The V gene's germline CDR1 is KGHDR and CDR2 SFDVKD. The length of the CDR3 is 18 residues. CDR3 sequence (DNA): TGTGCCACCAGTGATTTATGTGTATTAGACAGACTCTACAATGAGCAGTTCTTC. It specifies CATSDLCVLDRLYNEQFF.

This chain joins TRBV19 and TRBJ1-5; 8 bases fit TRBD1. Germline trimming cut 2 bases from V and 4 bases from J; bases unmatched to any gene: 10. CDR3 length equals 17 residues. The germline V gene has CDR1 LNHDA and CDR2 SQIVND (reference sequence). The chain's CDR3 is CASSIFRGQASNQPQHF. The CDR3 bases are TGTGCCAGTAGTATATTTAGGGGACAGGCTAGTAATCAGCCCCAGCATTTT.

CDR3 nucleotides: TGTGCCAGCAGTTTTACACAGGGGGCAACCGCCGCCGGGGAGCTGTTTTTT. This sequence encodes CASSFTQGATAAGELFF. V gene TRBV27 combines with J gene TRBJ2-2; 9 bases match TRBD1. V was pared by 3 bases and J by 6 bases, with 11 bases of the junction left unmatched. Looked up from germline, CDR1 is MNHEY and CDR2 is SMNVEV (reference sequence). The CDR3 extends over 17 amino acids.

The chain joins TRBV28 to TRBJ1-4, with a tentative D call TRBD1 (6 bases). This CDR3 is built from 13 residues. Trimming took 10 bases from V and 7 from J, leaving 16 bases between them. Germline values: CDR1 MDHEN, CDR2 SYDVKM. In nucleotides, the CDR3 is TGTGCCACCCTGAACAGGGAGAGTGAAAAACTGTTTTTT. This encodes CATLNRESEKLFF.